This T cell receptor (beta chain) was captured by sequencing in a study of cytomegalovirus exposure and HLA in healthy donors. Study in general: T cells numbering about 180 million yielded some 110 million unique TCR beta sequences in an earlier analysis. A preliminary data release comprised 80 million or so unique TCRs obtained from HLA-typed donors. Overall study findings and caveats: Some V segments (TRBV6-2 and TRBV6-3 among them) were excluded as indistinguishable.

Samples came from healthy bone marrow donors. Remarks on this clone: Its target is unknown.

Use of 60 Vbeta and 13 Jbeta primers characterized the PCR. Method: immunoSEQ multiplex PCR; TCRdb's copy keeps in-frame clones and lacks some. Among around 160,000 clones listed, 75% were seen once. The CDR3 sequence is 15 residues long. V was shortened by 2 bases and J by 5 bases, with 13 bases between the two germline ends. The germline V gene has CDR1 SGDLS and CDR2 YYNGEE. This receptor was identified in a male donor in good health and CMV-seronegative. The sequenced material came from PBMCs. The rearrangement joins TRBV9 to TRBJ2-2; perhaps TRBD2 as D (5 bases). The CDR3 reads CASSVSNRETGELFF. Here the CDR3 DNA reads TGTGCCAGCAGCGTCTCTAACCGGGAAACCGGGGAGCTGTTTTTT.